The 10 T cell receptor beta chains reported below all come from one sample, sequenced in a study of T-cell reconstitution after alpha-beta-depleted transplantation in children. Unique molecular identifiers were built into the TCRbeta library. Each CDR3 protein is one row after TCRdb ran MiXCR on the PCR reads. In the table there are roughly 500,000 distinct CDR3 sequences, around 18% of which are singletons. Sequenced here: PBMCs from the stem cell graft donor, sampled from the stem cell graft. The receptors derive from a human donor who donated a stem cell graft to a child with acute lymphoblastic leukemia.

The chain has TRBV7-3 and TRBJ2-7; no definite D call. The CDR3 has 12 amino acids. CDR1 SGHTA and CDR2 FQGTGA come from the germline V gene. Trimming took 5 bases from V and 6 from J, leaving 11 bases between them. The CDR3, as DNA: TGTGCCAGCAGCGCCTGGGTCTCCGAGCAGTACTTC. This translates into CASSAWVSEQYF.

In this sample, this clonotype turned up a few times. The genes are TRBV7-9 and TRBJ2-7; maybe TRBD1 (6 bases). Trimming removed 4 bases from V and 4 bases from J, with 11 bases in between. Germline V gene lookup returns CDR1 SEHNR and CDR2 FQNEAQ (reference sequence). The CDR3 covers 13 residues. CDR3 sequence: CASSSTTGYEQYF. CDR3 sequence (DNA): TGTGCCAGCAGCTCGACTACAGGGTACGAGCAGTACTTC.

The chain joins TRBV7-8 to TRBJ2-3, with D possibly matching TRBD2 (6 bases). In germline, CDR1 is SGHVS, CDR2 FQNEAQ. Trimming removed 4 bases from V and 6 bases from J, with 11 bases in between. The CDR3 totals 13 residues. CDR3 in DNA: TGTGCCAGCAGCTCCCCCCTAGCGGATACGCAGTATTTT. Protein product: CASSSPLADTQYF.

This clonotype was detected ten times or more. CDR3 DNA sequence: TGTGCCAGCAGCCTCATCGGGAGGAGTGATACGCAGTATTTT. It yields the protein CASSLIGRSDTQYF. The genes are TRBV7-3 and TRBJ2-3, with TRBD2 matching over 7 bases. The CDR3 totals 14 residues. Germline assignment: CDR1 SGHTA and CDR2 FQGTGA. J gave up 6 bases and V 5 bases, and 8 bases lay outside the gene matches.

This clonotype has more than one count but fewer than ten. V is TRBV4-2 and J is TRBJ1-6; D might be TRBD1 (5 bases). The CDR3 is 15 residues long. The V gene's germline CDR1 is LGHNA and CDR2 YNFKEQ. V lost 1 base, J lost 7 bases, and 11 bases lay in between. CDR3 sequence reads: CASSQAGAWNSPLHF. Written as DNA, the CDR3 is TGTGCCAGCAGCCAAGCTGGGGCTTGGAATTCACCCCTCCACTTT.

This clonotype was found a few times. The chain joins TRBV29-1 to TRBJ1-1, with unresolved D. With 5 bases removed from V and 4 bases from J, the gap between germline ends came to 11 bases. Germline values: CDR1 SQVTM, CDR2 ANQGSEA. This CDR3 has 12 amino acids. CDR3 coding DNA: TGCAGCGTTCCCCGGGGAGGCACTGAAGCTTTCTTT. It encodes CSVPRGGTEAFF. Complete variable domain (other parts from reference TRBV29-1 and TRBJ1-1): SAVISQKPSRDICQRGTSLTIQCQVDSQVTMMFWYRQQPGQSLTLIATANQGSEATYESGFVIDKFPISRPNLTFSTLTVSNMSPEDSSIYLCSVPRGGTEAFFGQGTRLTVV.

Notes on this clonotype: Possible read error: a much larger clone is one base away. This chain's CDR3 is CASSGPGSSYEQYF. CDR3 coding DNA: TGTGCCAGCAGTGGGCCAGGGAGCTCCTACGAGCAGTACTTC. V usage is TRBV6-1 and J usage is TRBJ2-7, with D perhaps TRBD1 or TRBD2 (5 bases each). Germline CDR1 and CDR2: MNHNS and SASEGT. Trimming took 4 bases from V and 0 from J, leaving 10 bases between them. The CDR3 loop spans 14 amino acids.

This clonotype occurred a few times. This rearrangement joins TRBV5-5 to TRBJ2-7; D perhaps matches TRBD1 (6 bases). Germline CDR1 SGHKS, CDR2 YYEKEE (reference sequence). V shed 4 bases and J shed 0 bases, with 14 bases lying between them. The CDR3 covers 15 residues. The CDR3 DNA reads TGTGCCAGCAGCGTCTACCGGGACACCTCCTACGAGCAGTACTTC. Protein product: CASSVYRDTSYEQYF.

Turning to this clonotype: The junction shows a germline mismatch at one end, possibly a read error. V gene TRBV5-1 combines with J gene TRBJ2-7; D not resolved. Per the germline V gene, CDR1 is SGHRS and CDR2 is YFSETQ. This CDR3 has 13 amino acids. The CDR3 is CASSHIGGPLRNF. In DNA form, the CDR3 reads TGCGCCAGCAGCCATATTGGTGGCCCTTTACGGAACTTC.

This clonotype was detected a few times. V and J are TRBV18 and TRBJ2-6, with D perhaps TRBD1 (6 bases). The length of the CDR3 is 16 residues. Trimming took 3 bases from V and 0 from J, leaving 9 bases between them. Germline V lookup: CDR1 KGHSH, CDR2 LQKENI. CDR3 DNA sequence: TGTGCCAGCTCACCGACAGGTCCCTCTGGGGCCAACGTCCTGACTTTC. Its translation: CASSPTGPSGANVLTF. Using reference TRBV18 and TRBJ2-6 for the parts outside the CDR3, the full variable domain is NAGVMQNPRHLVRRRGQEARLRCSPMKGHSHVYWYRQLPEEGLKFMVYLQKENIIDESGMPKERFSAEFPKEGPSILRIQQVVRGDSAAYFCASSPTGPSGANVLTFGAGSRLTVL.